The 26 T cell receptor beta chains reported below all come from one sample, sequenced in a study of PD-1 blockade in mismatch repair-deficient tumors (dated by TCRdb to the late 2010s). Library preparation was by the immunoSEQ multiplex PCR assay. TCRdb holds this immuneACCESS table with in-frame rearrangements only. Some clones are missing; in checked studies, unresolved V genes explain under half, and the rest has no known cause. For this sample the table gives some 110,000 clones, of which more than 60% were detected only once. The top ten constitute roughly 4.8% of the sample. The sequenced sample was peripheral blood, obtained roughly 60 weeks after starting pembrolizumab. These TCRs come from an adult with mismatch repair-deficient cancer.

In nucleotides, the CDR3 is TGTGCCAGCTCACCACCGGGGAACACTGAAGCTTTCTTT. Its translation: CASSPPGNTEAFF. This chain connects TRBV18 to TRBJ1-1; no reliable D call. The V and J ends lost 0 bases and 1 base respectively, with 3 bases between them. In germline, CDR1 is KGHSH, CDR2 LQKENI. The CDR3 is 13 amino acids.

The chain couples TRBV30 to TRBJ2-3, with no clear D. Germline loops: CDR1 GTSNPN, CDR2 SVGIG (reference sequence). V was cut by 6 bases and J by 3 bases, with 13 bases left in between. The CDR3 contains 13 residues. This chain's CDR3 is CACGLGKTDTQYF. Here the CDR3 DNA reads TGTGCCTGCGGGCTAGGGAAAACAGATACGCAGTATTTT.

This sequence joins TRBV5-5 and TRBJ2-7; 8 bases are a match to TRBD1. CDR1 is SGHKS and CDR2 is YYEKEE in the germline V gene (reference sequence). V trimming: 4 bases; J trimming: 5 bases; junction bases outside the gene matches: 14. The CDR3 has 16 residues. The CDR3 spells CASSQGVGTGRNEQYF. CDR3 DNA: TGTGCCAGCAGCCAGGGAGTTGGGACAGGACGTAACGAGCAGTACTTC.

The chain carries TRBV6-5 and TRBJ2-7, with D tentatively TRBD1 (5 bases). In germline, CDR1 is MNHEY, CDR2 SVGAGI. Trimming removed 0 bases at V and 0 bases at J, with 6 bases between. CDR3 size: 14 residues. The CDR3 region has the DNA TGTGCCAGCAGTTACTCCAGGGCCTCCTACGAGCAGTACTTC. It specifies CASSYSRASYEQYF.

The V call is TRBV25-1, the J call TRBJ2-5; unclear D gene. This CDR3 contains 13 residues. The V end was cut by 3 bases, the J end by 4 bases, with 9 bases between. Per the germline V gene, CDR1 is MGHDK and CDR2 is SYGVNS. The CDR3 DNA is TGTGCCAGCAGTGACCCCCTAACAGAGACCCAGTACTTC. Protein: CASSDPLTETQYF.

The rearrangement joins TRBV5-1 to TRBJ2-5; the D call may be TRBD1 or TRBD2 (5 bases each). With 2 bases removed from V and 10 bases from J, the gap between germline ends came to 18 bases. Germline-derived CDR1 and CDR2 are SGHRS and YFSETQ. The CDR3 loop spans 14 amino acids. The CDR3 protein is CASSFGAGPGIQYF. The CDR3 DNA is TGCGCCAGCAGCTTTGGGGCCGGACCGGGAATCCAGTACTTC.

The J gene is TRBJ1-2, the V gene TRBV20-1; D remains unclear. The V end was cut by 4 bases, the J end by 8 bases, with 11 bases between. Germline V CDR1 and CDR2: DFQATT, SNEGSKA (reference sequence). The CDR3 runs to 11 residues. The CDR3 nucleotides read TGCAGTGCTATACTCCGATACGGCTACACCTTC. This encodes CSAILRYGYTF.

J is TRBJ1-1 and V is TRBV20-1; D gene uncertain. Between the trimmed V and J ends, which lost 5 bases and 6 bases, there was a span of 10 bases. This CDR3 has 11 amino acids. CDR1 DFQATT and CDR2 SNEGSKA come from the germline V gene (reference sequence). In nucleotides, the CDR3 is TGCAGTGCTCGGGGAAAGTCTGAAGCTTTCTTT. Its translation is CSARGKSEAFF.

The chain uses TRBV14 and TRBJ1-4; TRBD1 is a possible D gene (6 bases). Trimming took off 0 bases at V and 8 bases at J, with 13 bases between the two ends. Germline V gene sequence: CDR1 SGHDN, CDR2 FVKESK. The CDR3 is 15 amino acids. The CDR3 nucleotides read TGTGCCAGCAGCCAAGATGCGGGGGCTGGAGAAAAACTGTTTTTT. Protein sequence: CASSQDAGAGEKLFF.

The V and J genes are TRBV29-1 and TRBJ1-2; 7 positions agree with TRBD1. CDR1 and CDR2 (germline): SQVTM, ANQGSEA. The CDR3 is made up of 11 amino acids. The ends lost 4 bases at V and 8 bases at J; junction bases unmatched: 4. CDR3 in DNA: TGCAGCGTTGCGGGACAGTTGGGCTACACCTTC. As protein: CSVAGQLGYTF.

This clone showed up just once. The DNA for the CDR3 is TGTGCCAGTACCAGGGACGGATTGAACTATGGCTACACCTTC. Protein product: CASTRDGLNYGYTF. The rearrangement joins TRBV19 to TRBJ1-2; TRBD1 is a possible D gene (5 bases). Per the germline V gene, CDR1 is LNHDA and CDR2 is SQIVND (reference sequence). Trimming removed 7 bases at V and 2 bases at J, with 14 bases between. This CDR3 has 14 amino acids.

The chain couples TRBV19 to TRBJ1-5; D is possibly TRBD1 (6 bases). Per the germline V gene, CDR1 is LNHDA and CDR2 is SQIVND (reference sequence). CDR3 length equals 14 residues. Trimming cost V 6 bases and J 1 base, with 10 bases left between them. The CDR3: CASRPGVSNQPQHF. DNA of the CDR3: TGTGCCAGTAGGCCAGGGGTCAGCAATCAGCCCCAGCATTTT.

This chain uses TRBV18 with TRBJ2-2; D remains ambiguous. With 5 bases removed from V and 4 bases from J, the gap between germline ends came to 14 bases. This CDR3 spans 15 amino acids. Germline lookup yields CDR1 KGHSH and CDR2 LQKENI. The CDR3 loop reads CASSLPAVITGELFF. CDR3 in DNA: TGTGCCAGCTCATTACCTGCAGTTATCACCGGGGAGCTGTTTTTT.

The J gene is TRBJ1-4, the V gene TRBV9; D ambiguous. The V end lost 0 bases, the J end lost 0 bases, and 3 bases lay between the germline ends. Germline lookup yields CDR1 SGDLS and CDR2 YYNGEE. The CDR3 is made up of 14 amino acids. The CDR3: CASSVGATNEKLFF. The CDR3 DNA is TGTGCCAGCAGCGTAGGGGCAACTAATGAAAAACTGTTTTTT.

This chain links TRBV7-9 with TRBJ1-2; the match to TRBD1 covers 9 bases. The CDR3 has 13 residues. J lost 7 bases, V lost 1 base, and 1 base had no gene match. CDR1 and CDR2 (germline): SEHNR, FQNEAQ (reference sequence). CDR3 protein: CASSLGQGGGYTF. CDR3 nucleotide sequence: TGTGCCAGCAGCTTAGGACAGGGGGGTGGCTACACCTTC.

There are a few counts of this clone. The chain is built from TRBV4-2 and TRBJ2-7; no clear D gene. CDR1 and CDR2 (germline): LGHNA, YNFKEQ. V was cut by 3 bases and J by 0 bases, with 9 bases left in between. The CDR3 length is 14 residues. CDR3 coding DNA: TGTGCCAGCAGCCAGCCCTCTGTCTCCTACGAGCAGTACTTC. This sequence encodes CASSQPSVSYEQYF.

The V gene is TRBV18, the J gene TRBJ2-6; 7 bases are a match to TRBD1. CDR1 KGHSH and CDR2 LQKENI come from the germline V gene. There are 17 residues in the CDR3. J lost 4 bases, V lost 4 bases, and 10 bases had no gene match. CDR3 region: CASSQDYTGVGANVLTF. The CDR3 nucleotides are TGTGCCAGCTCACAAGATTACACAGGGGTCGGGGCCAACGTCCTGACTTTC.

The gene calls are TRBV7-2 and TRBJ2-7; D remains ambiguous. V was shortened by 3 bases and J by 0 bases, with 9 bases between the two germline ends. The CDR3 consists of 14 residues. The germline V gene encodes CDR1 SGHTA and CDR2 FQGNSA. CDR3 bases: TGTGCCAGCAGCTTTAGACTTAGCTCCTACGAGCAGTACTTC. This encodes CASSFRLSSYEQYF. Using reference TRBV7-2 and TRBJ2-7 for the parts outside the CDR3, the full variable domain is GAGVSQSPSNKVTEKGKDVELRCDPISGHTALYWYRQSLGQGLEFLIYFQGNSAPDKSGLPSDRFSAERTGGSVSTLTIQRTQQEDSAVYLCASSFRLSSYEQYFGPGTRLTVT.

V usage is TRBV21-1 and J usage is TRBJ2-3; the table's D call TRBD2 went unverified against the DNA. TRBV21-1 is labeled a pseudogene. This CDR3 contains 18 residues. This CDR3 reads CASSAPLAGAPGSDTQYF. DNA of the CDR3: TGTGCCAGCAGCGCCCCACTAGCGGGGGCGCCGGGATCAGATACGCAGTATTTT.

The chain carries TRBV6-1 and TRBJ1-2, with a tentative D call TRBD1 (5 bases). This CDR3 is 14 amino acids long. V was shortened by 3 bases and J by 4 bases, with 12 bases between the two germline ends. From germline, CDR1 is MNHNS and CDR2 SASEGT. The CDR3 region is CASSDGWDLYGYTF. In nucleotides, the CDR3 is TGTGCCAGCAGTGATGGGTGGGACCTCTATGGCTACACCTTC.

Comments on this clone: Additional DNA sequences in this sample encode the identical CDR3. V gene TRBV30 combines with J gene TRBJ2-7; D is unresolved. V lost 0 bases, J lost 0 bases, and 3 bases lay in between. CDR1 and CDR2 from the germline V gene are GTSNPN and SVGIG (reference sequence). CDR3 length: 12 residues. This chain's CDR3 is CAWSVSSYEQYF. CDR3 bases: TGTGCCTGGAGTGTAAGCTCCTACGAGCAGTACTTC.

The chain couples TRBV5-1 to TRBJ2-3; 9 bases fit TRBD2. V trimming: 3 bases; J trimming: 2 bases; junction bases outside the gene matches: 7. Germline-derived CDR1 and CDR2 are SGHRS and YFSETQ. The CDR3 sequence is 16 residues long. The chain's CDR3 is CASSWGAGGPTDTQYF. CDR3 bases: TGCGCCAGCAGCTGGGGGGCGGGAGGGCCCACAGATACGCAGTATTTT. Variable domain in full (rest from reference TRBV5-1 and TRBJ2-3): KAGVTQTPRYLIKTRGQQVTLSCSPISGHRSVSWYQQTPGQGLQFLFEYFSETQRNKGNFPGRFSGRQFSNSRSEMNVSTLELGDSALYLCASSWGAGGPTDTQYFGPGTRLTVL.

This clone has only a few counts. The chain uses TRBV9 and TRBJ2-4; D might be TRBD2 (6 bases). CDR1 and CDR2 (germline): SGDLS, YYNGEE. V was trimmed by 2 bases and J by 7 bases, leaving 16 bases between them. This CDR3 contains 15 residues. CDR3 sequence: CASSVGTFGGNIQYF. The CDR3 DNA sequence: TGTGCCAGCAGCGTCGGGACTTTTGGCGGGAACATTCAGTACTTC.

This clone has more than one count but fewer than ten. V usage is TRBV19 and J usage is TRBJ2-7, with TRBD2 identical over 7 bases. The CDR3 has 14 residues. The trim removed 3 bases at V and 2 bases at J, leaving 4 bases unmatched. The germline V gene encodes CDR1 LNHDA and CDR2 SQIVND (reference sequence). CDR3 nucleotides: TGTGCCAGTAGTATCGTGGGAGGGACCTACGAGCAGTACTTC. It yields the protein CASSIVGGTYEQYF.

V and J are TRBV9 and TRBJ2-2; D not resolved. Trimming cost V 1 base and J 6 bases, with 19 bases left between them. This CDR3 is built from 17 residues. CDR1 and CDR2 (germline): SGDLS, YYNGEE. The CDR3 here is CASSVKRNTIFSGELFF. The CDR3 region has the DNA TGTGCCAGCAGCGTAAAAAGGAACACGATTTTCTCCGGGGAGCTGTTTTTT.

The chain uses TRBV5-1 and TRBJ2-7; 9 nucleotides agree with TRBD1. Trimming removed 4 bases from V and 4 bases from J; junction bases left unmatched: 12. The CDR3 is made up of 16 amino acids. CDR1 and CDR2 (germline): SGHRS, YFSETQ. The CDR3 here is CASSLDLGTGRYEQYF. The CDR3 bases are TGCGCCAGCAGCCTGGACTTAGGGACAGGGCGGTACGAGCAGTACTTC.